Shown below are 30 T cell receptor beta chains from a single sample sequenced in a study of shared clonotypes between healthy human individuals. Sequenced by immunoSEQ multiplex PCR; TCRdb stores in-frame clones only, minus some. The sample holds 2 million or so clones, 85% to 95% seen once. Material: naive CD4+ T cells sorted from blood. Subset in this sample: CD45RA+ positively selected. The source is a man aged 18 to 29 in good health.

The chain joins TRBV30 to TRBJ1-1; 11 positions match TRBD1. Germline assignment: CDR1 GTSNPN and CDR2 SVGIG (reference sequence). The CDR3 has 14 amino acids. The V and J ends lost 5 bases and 7 bases, in that order; junction bases with no gene match: 9. CDR3 region: CAWDQGQGAIEAFF. DNA for the CDR3: TGTGCCTGGGATCAAGGACAGGGGGCTATTGAAGCTTTCTTT.

V and J are TRBV5-4 and TRBJ2-7; D ambiguous. Trimming cost V 0 bases and J 0 bases, with 10 bases left between them. Germline CDR1 reads SGHNT; CDR2 reads YYREEE (reference sequence). The CDR3 sequence is 15 residues long. The CDR3 here is CASSLVTVYSYEQYF. The CDR3 DNA sequence: TGTGCCAGCAGCTTGGTAACAGTATACTCCTACGAGCAGTACTTC.

The V gene is TRBV5-8, the J gene TRBJ2-3, with D possibly being TRBD1 or TRBD2 (5 bases each). The CDR3 extends over 13 amino acids. Germline-derived CDR1 and CDR2 are SGHTS and YDEGEE. The V end was cut by 5 bases, the J end by 4 bases, with 11 bases between. The CDR3 is CASSRDLADTQYF. The CDR3 DNA follows: TGTGCCAGCAGTCGGGACCTGGCAGATACGCAGTATTTT.

The chain couples TRBV5-4 to TRBJ2-7; D may be TRBD2 (5 bases). CDR1 and CDR2 from the germline V gene are SGHNT and YYREEE (reference sequence). Trimming removed 3 bases at V and 2 bases at J, with 15 bases between. The CDR3 length is 15 residues. This CDR3 reads CASSSYGNPAYEQYF. The CDR3 DNA reads as TGTGCCAGCAGCTCCTACGGGAATCCGGCCTACGAGCAGTACTTC.

The chain uses TRBV4-1 and TRBJ2-7, with D possibly being TRBD1 or TRBD2 (5 bases each). The V gene lost 7 bases and the J gene lost 4 bases, with 14 bases spanning the gap. The length of the CDR3 is 13 residues. Germline CDR1 reads MGHRA; CDR2 reads YSYEKL. The CDR3 sequence: CASKETTGYEQYF. For the CDR3, the DNA is TGCGCCAGCAAAGAGACTACAGGTTACGAGCAGTACTTC.

The rearrangement joins TRBV5-1 to TRBJ2-5; D unclear. The germline V and J ends were trimmed by 2 bases and 2 bases, with 10 bases remaining between them. Germline loops: CDR1 SGHRS, CDR2 YFSETQ. The CDR3 loop spans 14 amino acids. The CDR3: CASSFAASQETQYF. The CDR3 DNA sequence: TGCGCCAGCAGCTTTGCGGCCAGTCAAGAGACCCAGTACTTC.

CDR3 protein: CASSLRGTTAYEQYF. The CDR3 DNA follows: TGTGCCAGCAGCTTAAGGGGGACTACAGCCTACGAGCAGTACTTC. The chain employs TRBV11-2 and TRBJ2-7, with a tentative D call TRBD2 (7 bases). The germline V gene encodes CDR1 SGHAT and CDR2 FQNNGV. The CDR3 loop spans 15 amino acids. The germline V and J ends were trimmed by 2 bases and 2 bases, with 13 bases remaining between them.

This chain connects TRBV7-3 to TRBJ2-5; 7 positions match TRBD2. Germline V gene lookup returns CDR1 SGHTA and CDR2 FQGTGA. V dropped 5 bases and J dropped 6; count of bases not matched to a gene: 6. CDR3 size: 13 residues. Here the CDR3 reads CASSPGGWQTQYF. The CDR3, as DNA: TGTGCCAGCAGCCCCGGGGGGTGGCAGACCCAGTACTTC.

The chain recombines TRBV7-2 with TRBJ1-4; D ambiguous. The CDR3 totals 14 residues. The germline V and J ends were trimmed by 4 bases and 4 bases, with 10 bases remaining between them. Germline V gives CDR1 SGHTA, CDR2 FQGNSA. CDR3: CASSSQLLNEKLFF. The CDR3, as DNA: TGTGCCAGCAGCTCACAGCTACTTAATGAAAAACTGTTTTTT.

The rearrangement joins TRBV10-1 to TRBJ2-7; 7 nucleotides match TRBD2. The CDR3 has 16 amino acids. Germline V gene lookup returns CDR1 WNHNN and CDR2 SYGVQD (reference sequence). J was trimmed by 7 bases and V by 1 base; bases with no gene match: 13. The CDR3 protein is CASSEFGPGGPGEQYF. In DNA, the CDR3 is TGCGCCAGCAGTGAGTTTGGTCCGGGAGGCCCCGGGGAGCAGTACTTC.

The chain joins TRBV7-3 to TRBJ2-6; possible D gene TRBD1, 5 bases. CDR3 length equals 15 residues. Trimming left V 6 bases short and J 2 bases short, with 11 bases between. Germline-derived CDR1 and CDR2 are SGHTA and FQGTGA. CDR3 in DNA: TGTGCCAGCAGTTTTAGGGGTGCTGGGGCCAACGTCCTGACTTTC. Translating gives CASSFRGAGANVLTF.

This clone has a single count. The V gene is TRBV5-1, the J gene TRBJ2-7; D assignment may be TRBD1 or TRBD2 (5 bases each). The ends were cut back, 2 bases at V and 4 bases at J, with 13 bases in the middle. CDR1 is SGHRS and CDR2 is YFSETQ in the germline V gene. This CDR3 spans 14 amino acids. The CDR3 loop is CASSFGDGSYEQYF. In nucleotides, the CDR3 is TGCGCCAGCAGCTTTGGGGACGGTAGTTACGAGCAGTACTTC.

This clone was picked up one time. J is TRBJ2-1 and V is TRBV27; TRBD1 or TRBD2 may be the D gene (6 bases each). This CDR3 has 15 residues. Germline V CDR1 and CDR2: MNHEY, SMNVEV (reference sequence). Trimming cost V 5 bases and J 6 bases, with 17 bases left between them. CDR3 sequence: CASSMRLVGGNEQFF. CDR3 coding DNA: TGTGCCAGCAGTATGCGACTAGTAGGGGGCAATGAGCAGTTCTTC.

The V gene is TRBV30, the J gene TRBJ1-4; D unresolved. The CDR3 length is 11 residues. Per germline, CDR1 GTSNPN and CDR2 SVGIG (reference sequence). The V and J ends lost 8 bases and 4 bases respectively, with 8 bases between them. CDR3 loop: CAHGLNEKLFF. For the CDR3, the DNA is TGTGCCCACGGTCTTAATGAAAAACTGTTTTTT.

The J gene is TRBJ2-7, the V gene TRBV4-2, with D perhaps matching TRBD1 (5 bases). The CDR3 runs to 15 residues. Germline V gene data show CDR1 as LGHNA and CDR2 as YNFKEQ. Deletions cut 0 bases from V and 2 bases from J, with 11 bases between. CDR3 amino acids: CASSQDRVYAYEQYF. CDR3 DNA sequence: TGTGCCAGCAGCCAAGACAGGGTTTACGCCTACGAGCAGTACTTC.

DNA of the CDR3: TGTGCCAGCAGGCCCCCGGGGGGTTCCGACACTGAAGCTTTCTTT. This sequence encodes CASRPPGGSDTEAFF. The V and J genes are TRBV28 and TRBJ1-1; a weak D match, TRBD1 (5 bases). In germline, CDR1 is MDHEN, CDR2 SYDVKM. V shed 6 bases and J shed 3 bases, with 17 bases lying between them. CDR3 length equals 15 residues.

This chain uses TRBV29-1 with TRBJ1-2; 8 nucleotides line up with TRBD1. The J segment lost 4 bases and the V segment lost 4 bases, leaving 8 bases of the junction unmatched. Germline V gives CDR1 SQVTM, CDR2 ANQGSEA. This CDR3 spans 14 amino acids. The CDR3 bases are TGCAGCGTTGTAATGGGGGGACAGGCCTATGGCTACACCTTC. Its translation: CSVVMGGQAYGYTF.

The chain joins TRBV9 to TRBJ2-7, with 11 positions matching TRBD2. The V gene's germline CDR1 is SGDLS and CDR2 YYNGEE. The CDR3 totals 13 residues. Losses at the gene ends were 0 bases for V and 12 bases for J; bases not matched to a gene: 5. CDR3 DNA sequence: TGTGCCAGCAGCGTAGCTACTAGCGGGAGAAGGTACTTC. Its translation: CASSVATSGRRYF.

J is TRBJ1-4 and V is TRBV30; D remains unclear. The CDR3 has 14 residues. Trimming took 4 bases from V and 10 from J, leaving 19 bases between them. Germline V gene sequence: CDR1 GTSNPN, CDR2 SVGIG (reference sequence). CDR3 amino acids: CAWTPISAIGKLFF. In DNA, the CDR3 is TGTGCCTGGACCCCCATAAGCGCAATCGGAAAACTGTTTTTT.

The rearrangement uses TRBV11-2 and TRBJ2-2; D not certain. This CDR3 is built from 14 residues. Trimming cost V 4 bases and J 3 bases, with 9 bases left between them. Germline V gives CDR1 SGHAT, CDR2 FQNNGV. CDR3 in DNA: TGTGCCAGCAGCTACCCCCTTGACACCGGGGAGCTGTTTTTT. As protein: CASSYPLDTGELFF.

The chain couples TRBV29-1 to TRBJ2-7; perhaps TRBD1 as D (6 bases). Germline assignment: CDR1 SQVTM and CDR2 ANQGSEA. V was pared by 2 bases and J by 6 bases, with 11 bases between. This CDR3 comprises 12 residues. CDR3 sequence: CSVEQTGLEQYF. The CDR3 coding sequence is TGCAGCGTTGAACAGACAGGCCTCGAGCAGTACTTC.

The chain has TRBV11-3 and TRBJ2-7; D tentatively fits TRBD1 or TRBD2 (5 bases each). Germline V gene lookup returns CDR1 SGHNT and CDR2 YENEEA. This CDR3 has 13 residues. V dropped 3 bases and J dropped 2 bases, with 8 bases sitting between them. CDR3 nucleotides: TGTGCCAGCAGCTTGAGGGGAACCTACGAGCAGTACTTC. Amino acid sequence: CASSLRGTYEQYF.

This clone was recorded only once. The V call is TRBV6-1, the J call TRBJ2-7; D uncertain. V lost 0 bases to trimming and J lost 3 bases, with 9 bases between them. The CDR3 totals 14 residues. CDR1 is MNHNS and CDR2 is SASEGT in the germline V gene. In DNA, the CDR3 is TGTGCCAGCAGTGAAGCTGGCTATCGCTACGAGCAGTACTTC. Protein product: CASSEAGYRYEQYF.

V gene TRBV6-6 combines with J gene TRBJ2-1; D may be TRBD2 (5 bases). Trimming removed 7 bases at V and 2 bases at J, with 15 bases between. The germline CDR1 and CDR2 sequences are MNHNY and SVGAGI (reference sequence). This CDR3 is 15 amino acids long. The CDR3 DNA sequence: TGTGCCAGCATCCGAGGGCCTTCACCCTACAATGAGCAGTTCTTC. Its protein is CASIRGPSPYNEQFF.

This CDR3 reads CASSSTGTEAFF. CDR3 sequence (DNA): TGTGCCAGCAGCTCGACGGGGACTGAAGCTTTCTTT. V gene TRBV7-9 combines with J gene TRBJ1-1; D gene uncertain. Trimming took 4 bases from V and 5 from J, leaving 8 bases between them. This CDR3 is 12 amino acids long. Germline V gives CDR1 SEHNR, CDR2 FQNEAQ (reference sequence).

This rearrangement joins TRBV5-1 to TRBJ2-6, with D perhaps being TRBD1 or TRBD2 (5 bases each). This CDR3 is built from 18 residues. The V gene's germline CDR1 is SGHRS and CDR2 YFSETQ. V dropped 0 bases and J dropped 0 bases, with 13 bases sitting between them. In DNA form, the CDR3 reads TGCGCCAGCAGCTTGGAAGGCTTCGGGACCTCTGGGGCCAACGTCCTGACTTTC. Translated: CASSLEGFGTSGANVLTF. The full variable domain, in which reference TRBV5-1 and TRBJ2-6 provide the parts outside the CDR3, is KAGVTQTPRYLIKTRGQQVTLSCSPISGHRSVSWYQQTPGQGLQFLFEYFSETQRNKGNFPGRFSGRQFSNSRSEMNVSTLELGDSALYLCASSLEGFGTSGANVLTFGAGSRLTVL.

A word on this clone: This same CDR3 is encoded by further DNA sequences in the sample. J is TRBJ1-4 and V is TRBV5-1; TRBD1 matches 8 bases. In germline, CDR1 is SGHRS, CDR2 YFSETQ. The CDR3 length is 14 residues. Trimming at V came to 3 bases and at J to 6 bases, leaving 4 bases not matched to a gene. CDR3 DNA sequence: TGCGCCAGCAGCTCCGGACAGGGCGATGAAAAACTGTTTTTT. Protein product: CASSSGQGDEKLFF. Combining the CDR3 with reference TRBV5-1 and TRBJ1-4 gives the whole variable domain KAGVTQTPRYLIKTRGQQVTLSCSPISGHRSVSWYQQTPGQGLQFLFEYFSETQRNKGNFPGRFSGRQFSNSRSEMNVSTLELGDSALYLCASSSGQGDEKLFFGSGTQLSVL.

V is TRBV28 and J is TRBJ1-3; TRBD1 might be the D (6 bases). Germline V CDR1 and CDR2: MDHEN, SYDVKM. CDR3 length: 14 amino acids. V was cut by 5 bases and J by 4 bases, with 12 bases left in between. CDR3 nucleotide sequence: TGTGCCAGCAGTCCCCCCGACAGGGGAAACACCATATATTTT. It specifies CASSPPDRGNTIYF.

This clone was seen once. The chain couples TRBV10-2 to TRBJ1-2; D gene unclear. Germline loops: CDR1 WSHSY, CDR2 SAAADI. There are 15 residues in the CDR3. Between the trimmed V and J ends, which lost 6 bases and 8 bases, there was a span of 22 bases. CDR3 sequence reads: CASRASGDPALGYTF. For the CDR3, the DNA is TGCGCCAGCAGAGCTTCCGGGGATCCCGCGTTGGGCTACACCTTC.

In this sample, this clone turned up once. V is TRBV28 and J is TRBJ1-6; perhaps TRBD1 as D (5 bases). CDR1 is MDHEN and CDR2 is SYDVKM in the germline V gene. The CDR3 contains 17 residues. Trimming removed 5 bases at V and 6 bases at J, with 20 bases between. Written as DNA, the CDR3 is TGTGCCAGCAGTACCATGGGGGGTGTGGTAATTAATTCACCCCTCCACTTT. Residues: CASSTMGGVVINSPLHF.